This TCR beta chain originates from a study of Ad26.COV2.S vaccination and SARS-CoV-2 variants. Regarding the study as a whole: Greater spike-specific TCR breadth was seen in vaccine recipients than in placebo recipients.

This sample's treatment: over 15 received Ad26.COV2.S at low or high dose, single or two shots; about 5 received placebo; per-sample allocation not given. Collection of samples fell on day 63 after the first vaccine or placebo injection. Whoever gave the sample was an adult aged 18-55 years in Boston. Trimming removed 6 bases from V and 7 bases from J; junction bases left unmatched: 14. The germline V gene encodes CDR1 SGHNT and CDR2 YYREEE (reference sequence). The CDR3 consists of 15 residues. About this clone: What it recognizes is unknown.

Data came from immunoSEQ multiplex PCR; TCRdb stores just in-frame clones and leaves some out. The table records under 300,000 clones, about 83% of them present only once. Source: peripheral blood, taken in a trial of Ad26.COV2.S vaccine versus placebo. The chain has TRBV5-4 and TRBJ1-2, with 8 bases matching TRBD1. The clonotype originates from a person aged 18-60 years who received the Ad26.COV2.S COVID-19 vaccine or a placebo. CDR3: CASTKLTGTGRGYTF. The CDR3 bases are TGTGCCAGCACTAAGCTAACCGGGACAGGACGTGGCTACACCTTC.